This T cell receptor beta chain was sequenced for a study of blood T cell repertoires in COVID-19. This CDR3 region has 13 residues. CDR1 MGHDK and CDR2 SYGVNS come from the germline V gene. Trimming pared 1 base from V and 8 bases from J, leaving 8 bases between. As originally analysed: The assay estimated nucleated cells by amplifying reference gene primers. Data came from immunoSEQ multiplex PCR; TCRdb stores just in-frame clones and leaves some out. Clonal size and the V and J genes are those of that table, whereas D and trimming came from the DNA. The sample lists approximately 150,000 clones; around 74% were seen once.

Sequences were obtained from peripheral blood. This receptor was taken from a woman aged 55-70 years with COVID-19, enrolled during active disease. J is TRBJ2-2 and V is TRBV25-1; no clear D gene. The CDR3 sequence: CASSELFSGELFF. In nucleotides, the CDR3 is TGTGCCAGCAGTGAATTATTTTCTGGGGAGCTGTTTTTT.